The 28 T cell receptor beta chains in this list originate from one sample, sequenced in a study of CD8 T cells in ankylosing spondylitis. Overall study findings and caveats: A motif in TCR beta, a set of fewer than ten highly homologous variants, appeared characteristic of ankylosing spondylitis blood.

The antigens these receptors bind are not known. TCRdb re-derived calls from the 5' RACE reads in MiXCR, one entry per CDR3 protein. The data contain about 540,000 distinct CDR3 sequences, approximately 12% of them singletons. The sequenced sample was blood, either unsorted or a sorted T cell fraction (not recorded which). Every receptor here comes from a male donor with ankylosing spondylitis.

The V and J genes are TRBV30 and TRBJ2-1; D call uncertain. The CDR3 length is 11 residues. Germline V gene sequence: CDR1 GTSNPN, CDR2 SVGIG (reference sequence). Trimming shortened V by 2 bases and J by 8 bases, and 7 bases separated the two germline ends. The CDR3 reads CAWSLWDEQFF. CDR3 in DNA: TGTGCCTGGAGTTTATGGGATGAGCAGTTCTTC.

The chain recombines TRBV27 with TRBJ1-1; D not certain. Germline CDR1 and CDR2: MNHEY and SMNVEV (reference sequence). This CDR3 comprises 13 residues. Trimming pared 5 bases from V and 4 bases from J, leaving 11 bases between. The CDR3 protein is CASSLTAITEAFF. As DNA, the CDR3 is TGTGCCAGCAGTCTCACAGCAATCACTGAAGCTTTCTTT.

Note on this clonotype: A single base separates this from a much larger clone, so it may be a read error. The chain recombines TRBV12-3 or TRBV12-4 with TRBJ1-4; D unresolved. The CDR3 has 13 amino acids. V lost 7 bases and J 5 bases, leaving 11 bases between the germline ends. The CDR3 protein is CASTVWRNEKLFF. CDR3 nucleotides: TGTGCCAGCACGGTGTGGAGAAATGAAAAACTGTTTTTT.

The CDR3 region is CSVEPQLARETQYF. The CDR3 region has the DNA TGCAGCGTTGAACCCCAACTAGCGAGGGAGACCCAGTACTTC. This chain uses TRBV29-1 with TRBJ2-5; TRBD2 agrees at 7 bases. This CDR3 is built from 14 residues. Germline values: CDR1 SQVTM, CDR2 ANQGSEA. With V trimmed by 2 bases and J by 5 bases, 8 bases remained unmatched.

Here the CDR3 DNA reads TGTGCCAGCAGACCCCTGGACAGGGGTAATGAAAAACTGTTTTTT. Residues: CASRPLDRGNEKLFF. The chain recombines TRBV27 with TRBJ1-4; 9 bases match TRBD1. This CDR3 region has 15 residues. The V gene's germline CDR1 is MNHEY and CDR2 SMNVEV (reference sequence). With 6 bases clipped from V and 4 bases from J, the junction kept 6 bases outside the gene matches.

A few counts support this clonotype. V gene TRBV6-5 combines with J gene TRBJ2-3; D uncertain. Germline V gene data show CDR1 as MNHEY and CDR2 as SVGAGI. The CDR3 is 13 residues long. V lost 4 bases to trimming and J lost 4 bases, with 9 bases between them. The CDR3 sequence: CASSSQRSDTQYF. The DNA of the CDR3 is TGTGCCAGCAGTTCCCAGAGATCAGATACGCAGTATTTT.

This clonotype was detected only a few times. This chain uses TRBV27 with TRBJ1-5; 7 bases fit TRBD1. Per the germline V gene, CDR1 is MNHEY and CDR2 is SMNVEV (reference sequence). Trimming removed 5 bases from V and 6 bases from J; junction bases left unmatched: 4. The CDR3 runs 13 residues. CDR3 amino acids: CASSIDRAQPQHF. In nucleotides, the CDR3 is TGTGCCAGCAGTATTGACAGGGCTCAGCCCCAGCATTTT.

Here the CDR3 reads CASSWDTNTEAFF. CDR3 nucleotide sequence: TGTGCCAGCAGCTGGGACACGAACACTGAAGCTTTCTTT. The rearrangement uses TRBV7-9 and TRBJ1-1, with D possibly being TRBD1 (6 bases). V shed 4 bases and J shed 1 base, with 7 bases lying between them. The CDR3 totals 13 residues. The germline V gene encodes CDR1 SEHNR and CDR2 FQNEAQ (reference sequence).

There are a few counts of this clonotype. This chain connects TRBV5-1 to TRBJ2-2; 10 bases match TRBD1. V lost 1 base and J lost 5; bases outside the gene matches: 5. CDR3 size: 16 residues. Per the germline V gene, CDR1 is SGHRS and CDR2 is YFSETQ. Written as DNA, the CDR3 is TGCGCCAGCAGCTTGTACGGGACAGGGGAAACCGGGGAGCTGTTTTTT. It specifies CASSLYGTGETGELFF.

The chain has TRBV20-1 and TRBJ1-5, with TRBD1 identical over 9 bases. J was trimmed by 2 bases and V by 6 bases; bases with no gene match: 8. Germline CDR1 DFQATT, CDR2 SNEGSKA (reference sequence). This CDR3 contains 15 residues. The CDR3 loop is CSAGQGNPGNQPQHF. The CDR3 nucleotides read TGCAGTGCCGGACAGGGGAACCCGGGCAATCAGCCCCAGCATTTT.

In its sample, this clonotype was seen a few times. V usage is TRBV12-3 or TRBV12-4 and J usage is TRBJ1-4, with a weak D call TRBD1 (5 bases). The CDR3 has 15 amino acids. V was clipped by 3 bases and J by 5 bases, with 13 bases between them. The CDR3 loop is CASSFSFRGNEKLFF. Here the CDR3 DNA reads TGTGCCAGCAGTTTTTCCTTCCGGGGGAATGAAAAACTGTTTTTT.

The chain is built from TRBV6-1 and TRBJ2-1, with D tentatively TRBD1 or TRBD2 (7 bases each). The CDR3 is 19 residues long. In germline, CDR1 is MNHNS, CDR2 SASEGT. V was trimmed by 7 bases and J by 9 bases, leaving 34 bases between them. The CDR3 sequence: CASTAGGGNRGREHGEQFF. CDR3 in DNA: TGTGCCAGCACCGCCGGCGGGGGAAATAGGGGGCGGGAGCACGGTGAGCAGTTCTTC.

This clonotype was detected only a few times. This chain uses TRBV3-1 with TRBJ2-1; D possibly corresponds to TRBD1 (5 bases). The CDR3 covers 16 residues. Germline CDR1 is LGHDT and CDR2 is YNNKEL (reference sequence). The V and J ends lost 1 base and 0 bases respectively, with 10 bases between them. This CDR3 is CASSQGQWSSYNEQFF. The CDR3 DNA sequence: TGTGCCAGCAGCCAAGGACAGTGGAGCTCCTACAATGAGCAGTTCTTC.

The sample holds a few counts of this clonotype. This chain uses TRBV5-1 with TRBJ1-1; D is unclear. With 0 bases removed from V and 10 bases from J, the gap between germline ends came to 19 bases. The germline CDR1 and CDR2 sequences are SGHRS and YFSETQ. This CDR3 region has 15 residues. CDR3 in DNA: TGCGCCAGCAGCTTGGAGGGATCGATGGTAGGTGCAGCTTTCTTT. Its translation: CASSLEGSMVGAAFF.

The rearrangement uses TRBV6-1 and TRBJ2-1; no definite D call. Germline-derived CDR1 and CDR2 are MNHNS and SASEGT. Between the trimmed V and J ends, which lost 9 bases and 6 bases, there was a span of 9 bases. This CDR3 spans 11 amino acids. The DNA for the CDR3 is TGTGCCAGTCTTGGGATCAATGAGCAGTTCTTC. Translation: CASLGINEQFF.

This clonotype has just a few counts. The chain links TRBV5-1 to TRBJ1-4; possibly TRBD1 for D (6 bases). V was clipped by 0 bases and J by 4 bases, with 13 bases between them. The CDR3 has 16 residues. Germline V gives CDR1 SGHRS, CDR2 YFSETQ. CDR3 coding DNA: TGCGCCAGCAGCTTGGCTGCAGGGGATTATAATGAAAAACTGTTTTTT. Translating gives CASSLAAGDYNEKLFF.

This clonotype was seen repeatedly, ten times or more. The chain has TRBV5-1 and TRBJ2-2; no definite D call. Germline lookup yields CDR1 SGHRS and CDR2 YFSETQ. The V end was cut by 1 base, the J end by 5 bases, with 12 bases between. The CDR3 runs 15 residues. The DNA of the CDR3 is TGCGCCAGCAGCTTGACCGAGTTCAGGACCGGGGAGCTGTTTTTT. It yields the protein CASSLTEFRTGELFF.

This clonotype has at least ten counts. The chain recombines TRBV7-2 with TRBJ2-7; 10 bases match TRBD2. CDR3 length: 15 amino acids. The junction had 0 bases not matched to a gene; V was cut back by 0 bases and J by 1 base. In germline, CDR1 is SGHTA, CDR2 FQGNSA. CDR3 loop: CASSLAGLASYEQYF. Here the CDR3 DNA reads TGTGCCAGCAGCTTAGCGGGACTAGCGTCCTACGAGCAGTACTTC.

This clonotype has just a few counts. V gene TRBV18 combines with J gene TRBJ2-7; 13 nucleotides align to TRBD2. V was pared by 4 bases and J by 4 bases, with 7 bases of the junction left unmatched. The CDR3 is 16 amino acids. Germline lookup yields CDR1 KGHSH and CDR2 LQKENI. The CDR3 DNA reads TGTGCCAGCTCACGTCGGACTAGCGGGGGATCTTACGAGCAGTACTTC. Translated: CASSRRTSGGSYEQYF.

In this sample, this clonotype turned up many times. V and J are TRBV13 and TRBJ2-3; 15 bases match TRBD2. Germline V gene sequence: CDR1 PRHDT, CDR2 FYEKMQ (reference sequence). V lost 1 base to trimming and J lost 7 bases; unmatched junction nucleotides: 3. This CDR3 contains 16 residues. Written as DNA, the CDR3 is TGTGCCAGCAGCTTAGAGGGACTAGCGGGAGGATATACGCAGTATTTT. Amino acids: CASSLEGLAGGYTQYF.

The rearrangement joins TRBV28 to TRBJ2-3; TRBD2 matches 7 bases. V dropped 6 bases and J dropped 7; count of bases not matched to a gene: 4. There are 12 residues in the CDR3. Looked up from germline, CDR1 is MDHEN and CDR2 is SYDVKM. CDR3 sequence reads: CASSRLANTQYF. DNA of the CDR3: TGTGCCAGCAGCCGACTAGCAAATACGCAGTATTTT.

The J gene is TRBJ1-2, the V gene TRBV14, with D unresolved. Deletions cut 0 bases from V and 2 bases from J, with 10 bases between. The V gene's germline CDR1 is SGHDN and CDR2 FVKESK. This CDR3 is built from 15 residues. The CDR3 region is CASSQDRRGNYGYTF. In DNA form, the CDR3 reads TGTGCCAGCAGCCAAGACAGGAGAGGAAACTATGGCTACACCTTC. Full variable domain (rest looked up from reference TRBV14 and TRBJ1-2): EAGVTQFPSHSVIEKGQTVTLRCDPISGHDNLYWYRRVMGKEIKFLLHFVKESKQDESGMPNNRFLAERTGGTYSTLKVQPAELEDSGVYFCASSQDRRGNYGYTFGSGTRLTVV.

The chain combines TRBV14 with TRBJ2-2, with 7 bases matching TRBD2. Trimming removed 4 bases from V and 0 bases from J; junction bases left unmatched: 14. The CDR3 runs to 19 residues. The germline V gene has CDR1 SGHDN and CDR2 FVKESK. For the CDR3, the DNA is TGTGCCAGCAGCCGTGCCAGTCAAACTAGCGCCGCGAACACCGGGGAGCTGTTTTTT. It encodes CASSRASQTSAANTGELFF.

The genes are TRBV15 and TRBJ2-7, with D tentatively TRBD2 (5 bases). Germline CDR1 reads LNHNV; CDR2 reads YYDKDF (reference sequence). This CDR3 is 13 amino acids long. The V end lost 1 base, the J end lost 7 bases, and 11 bases lay between the germline ends. The CDR3 region has the DNA TGTGCCACCAGCAGAGTCTCCCCGGGGGAGCAGTACGTC. It codes for CATSRVSPGEQYV.

This clonotype has at least ten counts. V gene TRBV12-3 or TRBV12-4 combines with J gene TRBJ2-7; D uncertain. This CDR3 is 13 amino acids long. The V end lost 2 bases, the J end lost 1 base, and 6 bases lay between the germline ends. The CDR3 here is CASSLSPSYEQYF. The CDR3 coding sequence is TGTGCCAGCAGTTTAAGTCCATCCTACGAGCAGTACTTC.

This clonotype was seen a few times. The J gene is TRBJ2-1, the V gene TRBV6-1, with a tentative D call TRBD2 (5 bases). The CDR3 runs to 16 residues. V shed 6 bases and J shed 0 bases, with 15 bases lying between them. Germline assignment: CDR1 MNHNS and CDR2 SASEGT. In DNA form, the CDR3 reads TGTGCCAGCAGAGGAGGCGGGTCGAGCTCCTACAATGAGCAGTTCTTC. Residues: CASRGGGSSSYNEQFF.

This clonotype was detected a few times. V usage is TRBV5-1 and J usage is TRBJ1-2; TRBD1 agrees at 7 bases. Germline V gene lookup returns CDR1 SGHRS and CDR2 YFSETQ. The CDR3 sequence is 13 residues long. V shed 5 bases, J shed 5 bases, and the junction held 6 bases outside the gene matches. CDR3 coding DNA: TGCGCCAGCAGTCGGGACAGCTTATATGGCTACACCTTC. This gives the protein CASSRDSLYGYTF.

In its sample, this clonotype was seen a few times. The chain employs TRBV28 and TRBJ1-2; D is uncertain. The V gene's germline CDR1 is MDHEN and CDR2 SYDVKM. Trimming shortened V by 7 bases and J by 0 bases, and 21 bases separated the two germline ends. The CDR3 extends over 17 amino acids. CDR3 nucleotides: TGTGCCAGCAACTTGCGGCCAGGACTATATACTAACTATGGCTACACCTTC. This sequence encodes CASNLRPGLYTNYGYTF.